Below, 24 T cell receptor beta chains from the same sample are listed, as sequenced in a study of cytomegalovirus exposure and HLA in healthy donors. Vbeta (60) and Jbeta (13) primers were used in the PCR. Data came from immunoSEQ multiplex PCR; TCRdb stores just in-frame clones and leaves some out. The sample includes 120,000 to 150,000 clones, around 83% of them seen just once. The sequenced sample was PBMCs. The receptors originated from a middle-aged man in good health and CMV-seropositive.

The chain carries TRBV19 and TRBJ2-5; 9 bases are a match to TRBD1. The CDR3 is 14 amino acids. V lost 10 bases, J lost 5 bases, and 11 bases stayed unmatched. From germline, CDR1 is LNHDA and CDR2 SQIVND (reference sequence). CDR3 amino acids: CATHSQGARETQYF. Written as DNA, the CDR3 is TGTGCCACTCATTCACAGGGGGCTCGGGAGACCCAGTACTTC. Drawing the rest from reference TRBV19 and TRBJ2-5, the complete variable domain is DGGITQSPKYLFRKEGQNVTLSCEQNLNHDAMYWYRQDPGQGLRLIYYSQIVNDFQKGDIAEGYSVSREKKESFPLTVTSAQKNPTAFYLCATHSQGARETQYFGPGTRLLVL.

In its sample, this clone was seen once. The chain couples TRBV7-9 to TRBJ1-5, with D unclear. The V gene's germline CDR1 is SEHNR and CDR2 FQNEAQ (reference sequence). The CDR3 is 14 residues long. The V gene lost 5 bases and the J gene lost 2 bases, with 10 bases spanning the gap. The CDR3 here is CASSPNRGNQPQHF. Written as DNA, the CDR3 is TGTGCCAGCAGCCCCAACCGCGGCAATCAGCCCCAGCATTTT. The whole variable domain, filled in from reference TRBV7-9 and TRBJ1-5, reads DTGVSQNPRHKITKRGQNVTFRCDPISEHNRLYWYRQTLGQGPEFLTYFQNEAQLEKSRLLSDRFSAERPKGSFSTLEIQRTEQGDSAMYLCASSPNRGNQPQHFGDGTRLSIL.

This chain joins TRBV9 and TRBJ1-1; TRBD1 matches at 7 bases. CDR1 and CDR2 (germline): SGDLS, YYNGEE. The CDR3 length is 13 residues. The ends lost 0 bases at V and 6 bases at J; junction bases unmatched: 2. This CDR3 reads CASSVDQGAEAFF. CDR3 sequence (DNA): TGTGCCAGCAGCGTAGATCAGGGGGCTGAAGCTTTCTTT. The full variable domain, in which reference TRBV9 and TRBJ1-1 provide the parts outside the CDR3, is DSGVTQTPKHLITATGQRVTLRCSPRSGDLSVYWYQQSLDQGLQFLIQYYNGEERAKGNILERFSAQQFPDLHSELNLSSLELGDSALYFCASSVDQGAEAFFGQGTRLTVV.

V and J are TRBV13 and TRBJ2-5; TRBD2 aligns across 7 bases. The CDR3 covers 14 residues. V was pared by 4 bases and J by 2 bases, with 4 bases of the junction left unmatched. The germline CDR1 and CDR2 sequences are PRHDT and FYEKMQ (reference sequence). The CDR3: CASSSRGEQETQYF. The DNA for the CDR3 is TGTGCCAGCAGCTCCCGGGGGGAACAAGAGACCCAGTACTTC.

The chain is built from TRBV7-9 and TRBJ2-7; the match to TRBD1 covers 9 bases. This CDR3 comprises 14 residues. V shed 3 bases and J 5 bases; nucleotides not matched to a gene: 5. Germline V CDR1 and CDR2: SEHNR, FQNEAQ (reference sequence). This CDR3 is CASSLGQGTDEQYF. DNA of the CDR3: TGTGCCAGCAGCTTGGGACAGGGAACGGACGAGCAGTACTTC.

The chain carries TRBV7-2 and TRBJ2-5; 12 bases are shared with TRBD2. The CDR3 consists of 17 residues. Germline CDR1 reads SGHTA; CDR2 reads FQGNSA. The trim removed 1 base at V and 13 bases at J, leaving 16 bases unmatched. The CDR3 region is CASSLGRWASGGAGLYF. The DNA of the CDR3 is TGTGCCAGCAGCTTAGGGCGCTGGGCTAGCGGGGGGGCAGGTTTGTACTTC.

This clone was recorded once. V gene TRBV27 combines with J gene TRBJ2-7, with no clear D. V shed 6 bases and J shed 6 bases, with 18 bases lying between them. The CDR3 extends over 14 amino acids. Germline CDR1 and CDR2: MNHEY and SMNVEV (reference sequence). The CDR3 coding sequence is TGTGCCAGCAGGCAGAACCCTACCTCAGGCGAGCAGTACTTC. As protein: CASRQNPTSGEQYF.

This sequence joins TRBV5-1 and TRBJ2-1; the D gene is possibly TRBD2 (5 bases). The CDR3 is 15 residues long. The germline V gene encodes CDR1 SGHRS and CDR2 YFSETQ. V shed 4 bases and J shed 0 bases, with 11 bases lying between them. The CDR3 loop reads CASSVEGVSYNEQFF. In DNA, the CDR3 is TGCGCCAGCAGCGTCGAGGGAGTCTCCTACAATGAGCAGTTCTTC.

The chain uses TRBV11-3 and TRBJ2-7; D perhaps matches TRBD2 (5 bases). Trimming removed 2 bases from V and 6 bases from J, with 14 bases in between. The CDR3 covers 14 residues. Germline V lookup: CDR1 SGHNT, CDR2 YENEEA. In DNA form, the CDR3 reads TGTGCCAGCAGCTTAACCCGGGGAAGCTCCGAGCAGTACTTC. Translating gives CASSLTRGSSEQYF.

The gene calls are TRBV6-5 and TRBJ2-7; 7 bases match TRBD1. CDR1 and CDR2 from the germline V gene are MNHEY and SVGAGI. The CDR3 covers 15 residues. The V gene end was trimmed by 6 bases and the J gene end by 0 bases; junction bases not matched to a gene: 8. CDR3 amino acids: CASRSHRQGSYEQYF. The CDR3 DNA follows: TGTGCCAGCAGATCCCACAGACAGGGCTCCTACGAGCAGTACTTC.

This chain uses TRBV6-6 with TRBJ2-3, with D possibly TRBD1 on 6 matching bases. This CDR3 spans 12 amino acids. V was trimmed by 6 bases and J by 2 bases, leaving 6 bases between them. CDR1 is MNHNY and CDR2 is SVGAGI in the germline V gene (reference sequence). CDR3: CASRGATDTQYF. In DNA, the CDR3 is TGTGCCAGCAGGGGGGCCACAGATACGCAGTATTTT.

V gene TRBV2 combines with J gene TRBJ2-7; no clear D. The CDR3 is 10 amino acids. Trimming pared 4 bases from V and 4 bases from J, leaving 2 bases between. Germline V gene sequence: CDR1 SNHLY, CDR2 FYNNEI. CDR3: CASSVYEQYF. For the CDR3, the DNA is TGTGCCAGCAGTGTATACGAGCAGTACTTC.

The rearrangement uses TRBV7-9 and TRBJ2-5, with TRBD2 matching over 8 bases. The CDR3 covers 14 residues. Germline CDR1 is SEHNR and CDR2 is FQNEAQ (reference sequence). The V and J ends lost 5 bases and 5 bases, in that order; junction bases with no gene match: 7. CDR3 protein: CASSPGGVRETQYF. The CDR3 DNA sequence: TGTGCCAGCAGCCCCGGGGGGGTTCGGGAGACCCAGTACTTC.

This clone was recorded once. The chain links TRBV11-2 to TRBJ2-1; 15 nucleotides line up with TRBD2. Germline V CDR1 and CDR2: SGHAT, FQNNGV. The CDR3 runs to 18 residues. J gave up 3 bases and V 5 bases, and 8 bases lay outside the gene matches. CDR3 bases: TGTGCCAGCAGCCAGGGACTAGCGGGAGGAAGAGGCTACAATGAGCAGTTCTTC. Protein product: CASSQGLAGGRGYNEQFF.

The chain is built from TRBV7-9 and TRBJ2-1; 11 bases are a match to TRBD2. The CDR3 runs to 17 residues. CDR1 SEHNR and CDR2 FQNEAQ come from the germline V gene (reference sequence). With V trimmed by 3 bases and J by 0 bases, 4 bases remained unmatched. The CDR3 loop is CASSFPGTSGSYNEQFF. The CDR3 coding sequence is TGTGCCAGCAGCTTCCCCGGGACTAGCGGCTCCTACAATGAGCAGTTCTTC.

This clone showed up just a few times. The chain carries TRBV9 and TRBJ1-3, with D perhaps matching TRBD1 (5 bases). V gave up 1 base and J gave up 0 bases, with 8 bases separating them. Germline CDR1 and CDR2: SGDLS and YYNGEE. CDR3 length equals 15 residues. The chain's CDR3 is CASSVQGHSGNTIYF. The CDR3 DNA follows: TGTGCCAGCAGCGTACAGGGCCACTCTGGAAACACCATATATTTT.

The chain is built from TRBV9 and TRBJ1-1, with D perhaps matching TRBD1 (5 bases). CDR3 size: 11 residues. Per the germline V gene, CDR1 is SGDLS and CDR2 is YYNGEE. Trimming took off 3 bases at V and 12 bases at J, with 12 bases between the two ends. In DNA form, the CDR3 reads TGTGCCAGCAGCGCTGGGGGGAGGACTTTCTTT. Residues: CASSAGGRTFF.

The rearrangement uses TRBV4-3 and TRBJ1-6, with 8 bases lining up with TRBD1. From germline, CDR1 is LGHNA and CDR2 YSLEER. The V gene end was trimmed by 2 bases and the J gene end by 9 bases; junction bases not matched to a gene: 15. The CDR3 is 18 residues long. CDR3 sequence: CASSQHLQRTGSGSPLHF. The CDR3 DNA is TGCGCCAGCAGCCAACATTTACAAAGGACAGGGAGTGGTTCACCCCTCCACTTT.

The gene calls are TRBV25-1 and TRBJ2-7; no clear D gene. V was pared by 5 bases and J by 3 bases, with 5 bases between. Germline CDR1 and CDR2: MGHDK and SYGVNS. This CDR3 has 11 residues. CDR3 residues: CASSFSYEQYF. The CDR3 nucleotides are TGTGCCAGCAGTTTCAGCTACGAGCAGTACTTC.

Worth noting for this clone: Other DNA sequences of this sample code for an identical CDR3. The chain links TRBV5-1 to TRBJ2-3, with D tentatively TRBD1 (6 bases). V lost 3 bases, J lost 3 bases, and 14 bases lay in between. From germline, CDR1 is SGHRS and CDR2 YFSETQ. The CDR3 sequence is 15 residues long. The CDR3 DNA is TGCGCCAGCAGCTCAACAGGGTGGTTGACAGATACGCAGTATTTT. It encodes CASSSTGWLTDTQYF.

The sample holds a few counts of this clone. The rearrangement links TRBV11-2 to TRBJ2-5; 8 bases line up with TRBD2. In germline, CDR1 is SGHAT, CDR2 FQNNGV. This CDR3 has 16 residues. V was clipped by 1 base and J by 4 bases; unmatched bases: 8. The CDR3 region has the DNA TGTGCCAGCAGCTTAGGCCCCAGCGGGAGCTCAGAGACCCAGTACTTC. This gives the protein CASSLGPSGSSETQYF.

This rearrangement joins TRBV5-1 to TRBJ2-7, with 9 bases fitting TRBD2. V was clipped by 3 bases and J by 5 bases; unmatched bases: 6. This CDR3 has 14 residues. CDR1 is SGHRS and CDR2 is YFSETQ in the germline V gene. Here the CDR3 DNA reads TGCGCCAGCAGCTATAGCGGGAGAAACGACGAGCAGTACTTC. This encodes CASSYSGRNDEQYF.

The genes are TRBV10-1 and TRBJ2-1, with D perhaps matching TRBD2 (6 bases). The germline gives CDR1 WNHNN, CDR2 SYGVQD (reference sequence). V was shortened by 2 bases and J by 10 bases, with 12 bases between the two germline ends. The CDR3 runs 13 residues. The CDR3 DNA reads TGCGCCAGCAGTGAGATCAGGAGGGGCGAGCAGTTCTTC. This encodes CASSEIRRGEQFF.

This rearrangement joins TRBV5-4 to TRBJ1-2; 7 bases agree with TRBD1. The CDR3 is made up of 15 amino acids. V shed 2 bases and J 2 bases; nucleotides not matched to a gene: 6. Germline CDR1 is SGHNT and CDR2 is YYREEE (reference sequence). As DNA, the CDR3 is TGTGCCAGCAGCTTCCACAGGGGCCCAAACTATGGCTACACCTTC. Protein sequence: CASSFHRGPNYGYTF.